This is a list of T cell receptor beta chains from one sample in a study of cytomegalovirus exposure and HLA in healthy donors. Measured with immunoSEQ multiplex PCR; TCRdb has only the in-frame clones, and not every one. The table has roughly 100,000 clones, under 85% seen once. The sequenced sample was PBMCs. Every receptor here comes from a man younger than 40 in good health and CMV-seronegative. The CDR3 runs from the conserved cysteine through the conserved F or W. A D gene is named only where the DNA matches it firmly. Where a row states a size, it is once, few, many or the class of an expanded clone; other rows omit it.

CDR3	DNA	size	J	D	V
CASSRTAGYNEQFF	TGTGCCAGCAGTCGGACAGCCGGCTACAATGAGCAGTTCTTC	.	TRBJ2-1	.	TRBV7-9
CAGVSGSGEDEQYF	TGCGCCGGAGTTTCAGGGTCGGGGGAGGACGAGCAGTACTTC	.	TRBJ2-7	.	TRBV10-1
CAITGQGAFTEAFF	TGTGCCATCACTGGACAGGGGGCATTCACTGAAGCTTTCTTT	.	TRBJ1-1	TRBD1	TRBV10-3
CASSSAYEQYF	TGTGCCAGCAGTTCCGCCTACGAGCAGTACTTC	.	TRBJ2-7	.	TRBV6-5
CATSRSSDSGGYTF	TGTGCCACCAGCAGGTCCAGCGATTCCGGCGGCTACACCTTC	.	TRBJ1-2	.	TRBV15
CASSYQPQHF	TGTGCCAGCTCCTATCAGCCCCAGCATTTT	.	TRBJ1-5	.	TRBV19
CASSLGGGNDEQYF	TGTGCCAGCTCCCTCGGGGGGGGCAACGACGAGCAGTACTTC	.	TRBJ2-7	TRBD2	TRBV18
CASSLLGTSGDEQYF	TGTGCCAGCAGTTTATTGGGGACTAGCGGGGACGAGCAGTACTTC	.	TRBJ2-7	TRBD2	TRBV27
CASSPDRVRNGYTF	TGCGCCAGCAGCCCGGACAGGGTTCGAAATGGCTACACCTTC	.	TRBJ1-2	TRBD1	TRBV5-1
CASSLDRAHSNQPQHF	TGTGCCAGCAGCTTAGACAGGGCCCATAGCAATCAGCCCCAGCATTTT	few	TRBJ1-5	.	TRBV7-9
CASSVGGDQKTYEQYF	TGTGCCAGCAGCGTAGGCGGAGACCAAAAGACCTACGAGCAGTACTTC	.	TRBJ2-7	.	TRBV9
CASSDPGGGGEQYF	TGTGCCAGCAGTGACCCCGGGGGAGGAGGCGAGCAGTACTTC	.	TRBJ2-7	.	TRBV2
CSVLGGSMHEQYF	TGCAGCGTTCTAGGCGGGAGCATGCACGAGCAGTACTTC	.	TRBJ2-7	TRBD2	TRBV29-1
CASSQVDRVRYNEQFF	TGCGCCAGCAGCCAGGTAGACAGGGTAAGGTACAATGAGCAGTTCTTC	few	TRBJ2-1	TRBD1	TRBV4-1
CASSVGDRPVQPQHF	TGTGCCAGCAGCGTAGGTGACAGGCCAGTCCAGCCCCAGCATTTT	.	TRBJ1-5	.	TRBV9
CASSPMGLMSSYNEQFF	TGTGCCAGTAGTCCAATGGGCCTTATGAGCTCCTACAATGAGCAGTTCTTC	.	TRBJ2-1	.	TRBV19
CAISEEGVRSPLHF	TGTGCCATCAGTGAAGAGGGTGTAAGATCACCCCTCCACTTT	.	TRBJ1-6	.	TRBV10-3
CASSLRTGMDYGYTF	TGTGCCAGCAGCCTAAGGACAGGGATGGACTATGGCTACACCTTC	.	TRBJ1-2	TRBD1	TRBV4-2
CASSQEDRGYEQYF	TGCGCCAGCAGCCAAGAGGACAGGGGGTACGAGCAGTACTTC	.	TRBJ2-7	TRBD1	TRBV4-3
CASSLYRGTETAFF	TGCGCCAGCAGCTTATATCGGGGGACGGAGACGGCTTTCTTT	.	TRBJ1-1	.	TRBV5-1
CASSVYRLGETQYF	TGTGCCAGCAGTGTATACAGGTTGGGGGAGACCCAGTACTTC	once	TRBJ2-5	.	TRBV2
CSVEEDRGTYEQYF	TGCAGCGTTGAAGAGGACAGGGGAACCTACGAGCAGTACTTC	.	TRBJ2-7	TRBD1	TRBV29-1
CASSYSRDISYEQYF	TGTGCCAGCAGTTACTCGAGAGACATCTCCTACGAGCAGTACTTC	.	TRBJ2-7	.	TRBV6-5
CASSRERLIAGNEQFF	TGCGCCAGCAGCCGAGAAAGACTTATTGCCGGGAATGAGCAGTTCTTC	once	TRBJ2-1	.	TRBV4-3
CASSQDIPRTGGSSPLHF	TGCGCCAGCAGCCAAGATATTCCCCGGACAGGGGGGTCTTCACCCCTCCACTTT	.	TRBJ1-6	TRBD1	TRBV4-3
CASSYLRTAYNEQFF	TGTGCCAGCAGTTATCTTCGGACAGCCTACAATGAGCAGTTCTTC	.	TRBJ2-1	.	TRBV6-5
CASSESGGFAEAFF	TGTGCCAGCAGTGAGTCGGGGGGGTTCGCTGAAGCTTTCTTT	.	TRBJ1-1	.	TRBV2
CASSSGQGANQPQHF	TGTGCCAGCAGCTCCGGACAGGGGGCCAATCAGCCCCAGCATTTT	.	TRBJ1-5	TRBD1	TRBV9
CASSFTGTGFEKLFF	TGCGCCAGCAGCTTTACCGGGACAGGGTTTGAAAAACTGTTTTTT	.	TRBJ1-4	TRBD1	TRBV5-1
CSVAGTSYEQYF	TGCAGCGTCGCCGGGACATCCTACGAGCAGTACTTC	few	TRBJ2-7	.	TRBV29-1
CASSDPPTRGNQPQHF	TGTGCCAGCAGCGACCCCCCGACCCGGGGTAATCAGCCCCAGCATTTT	.	TRBJ1-5	.	TRBV28
CASSGTGTHQPQHF	TGTGCCAGTAGTGGGACAGGGACTCATCAGCCCCAGCATTTT	.	TRBJ1-5	TRBD1	TRBV19
CASSRDRLAPGELFF	TGTGCCAGCAGCCGAGACCGGCTAGCGCCCGGGGAGCTGTTTTTT	once	TRBJ2-2	.	TRBV7-8
CASSQGEGAPGELFF	TGCGCCAGCAGCCAAGGTGAAGGGGCTCCCGGGGAGCTGTTTTTT	.	TRBJ2-2	.	TRBV4-3
CASRTQGPSSYEQYF	TGTGCCAGCAGGACACAGGGGCCGAGCTCCTACGAGCAGTACTTC	.	TRBJ2-7	TRBD1	TRBV6-5
CASSPDSKVSGANVLTF	TGTGCCAGCAGTCCGGACAGTAAAGTCTCTGGGGCCAACGTCCTGACTTTC	.	TRBJ2-6	.	TRBV27
CASSLGTGELAFF	TGTGCCAGCTCACTCGGGACAGGGGAGTTAGCTTTCTTT	few	TRBJ1-1	TRBD1	TRBV18
CAISESDRAYNEQFF	TGTGCCATCAGTGAGTCAGACAGAGCCTACAATGAGCAGTTCTTC	.	TRBJ2-1	.	TRBV10-3
CAIRLQETGGTEAFF	TGTGCCATCAGATTACAGGAAACCGGGGGGACTGAAGCTTTCTTT	.	TRBJ1-1	.	TRBV10-3
CASRIVANTEAFF	TGTGCCAGCAGGATAGTAGCGAACACTGAAGCTTTCTTT	few	TRBJ1-1	.	TRBV28
CASSLWTSPTPDFYEQYF	TGTGCCAGCAGCTTGTGGACTAGCCCCACACCTGATTTCTACGAGCAGTACTTC	once	TRBJ2-7	TRBD2	TRBV5-4
CASSPGQVNTEAFF	TGTGCCAGCAGCCCGGGACAGGTGAACACTGAAGCTTTCTTT	.	TRBJ1-1	TRBD1	TRBV11-2
CASSLSFQGTEQYF	TGTGCCAGCAGTTTATCGTTTCAGGGTACCGAGCAGTACTTC	.	TRBJ2-7	.	TRBV27
CASSPDSPNTEAFF	TGTGCCAGCAGTCCCGACAGCCCGAACACTGAAGCTTTCTTT	.	TRBJ1-1	.	TRBV6-5
CASKLAGGEQFF	TGTGCCAGCAAACTAGCGGGAGGTGAGCAGTTCTTC	.	TRBJ2-1	TRBD2	TRBV6-5
CASSQTGSGSNQPQHF	TGCGCCAGCAGCCAAACAGGGTCGGGGAGCAATCAGCCCCAGCATTTT	few	TRBJ1-5	.	TRBV4-1
CASSQTQGWGEQYF	TGTGCCAGCAGCCAAACACAGGGCTGGGGAGAGCAGTACTTC	.	TRBJ2-7	.	TRBV5-6
CASSQDGGYGNQPQHF	TGCGCCAGCAGCCAAGATGGGGGGTACGGCAATCAGCCCCAGCATTTT	.	TRBJ1-5	.	TRBV4-1